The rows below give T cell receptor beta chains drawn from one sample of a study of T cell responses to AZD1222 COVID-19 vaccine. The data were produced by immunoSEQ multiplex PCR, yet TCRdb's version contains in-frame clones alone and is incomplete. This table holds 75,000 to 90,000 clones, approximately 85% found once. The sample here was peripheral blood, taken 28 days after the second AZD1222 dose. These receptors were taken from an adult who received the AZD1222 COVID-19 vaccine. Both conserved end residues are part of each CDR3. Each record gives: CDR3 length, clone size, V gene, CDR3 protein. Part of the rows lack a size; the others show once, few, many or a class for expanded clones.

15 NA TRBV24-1 CATSDGGGAIQPQHF
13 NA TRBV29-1 CSVRQTGGQPQHF
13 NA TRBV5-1 CASSLGEITEAFF
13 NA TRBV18 CASSRGRGREQYF
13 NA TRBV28 CASTSGRNTEAFF
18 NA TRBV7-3 CASSLGASGRGRTGELFF
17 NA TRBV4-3 CASSQDNHRRGNGELFF
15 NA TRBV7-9 CASSSSPWGGTEAFF
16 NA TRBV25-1 CASSPRGTGENYGYTF
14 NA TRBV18 CASSPTAAGETQYF
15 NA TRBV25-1 CASSESFTGSGELFF
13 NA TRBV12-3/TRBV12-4 CASSQSVTDTQYF
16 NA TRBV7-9 CASSLVGGRYNSPLHF
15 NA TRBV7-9 CASTRDTLAGYGYTF
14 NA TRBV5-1 CASSLSGHTNTIYF
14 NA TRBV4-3 CASSHPDIGHGYTF
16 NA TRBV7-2 CASSTQLGTNSYEQYF
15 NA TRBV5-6 CATTDGNSGANVLTF
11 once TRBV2 CASGPQETQYF
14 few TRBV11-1 CASSSPPEISTQYF
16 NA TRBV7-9 CASSPWEGSDNSPLHF
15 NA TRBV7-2 CASSFDGTGDTEAFF
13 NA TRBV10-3 CAISDAENTEAFF
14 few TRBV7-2 CASSSGQVPYEQYF
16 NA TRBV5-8 CASSSRVGGHYNEQFF
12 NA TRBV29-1 CSVGDTFREQYF
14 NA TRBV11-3 CASSLRTGAYEQYF